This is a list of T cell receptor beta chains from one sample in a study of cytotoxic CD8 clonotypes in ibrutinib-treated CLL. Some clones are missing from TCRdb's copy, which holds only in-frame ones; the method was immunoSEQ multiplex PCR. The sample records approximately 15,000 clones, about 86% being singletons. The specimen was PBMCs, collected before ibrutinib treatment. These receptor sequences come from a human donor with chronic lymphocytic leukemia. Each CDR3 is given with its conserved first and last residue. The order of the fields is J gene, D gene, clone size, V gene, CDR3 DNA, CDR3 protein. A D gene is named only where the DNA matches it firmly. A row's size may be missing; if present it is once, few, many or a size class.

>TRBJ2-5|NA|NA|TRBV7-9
TGTGCCAGTTTGACAGGACTCCAAGAGACCCAGTACTTC
CASLTGLQETQYF
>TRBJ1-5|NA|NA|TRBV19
TGTGCCAGTAGGCCTCTGACAGAAGATCAGCCCCAGCATTTT
CASRPLTEDQPQHF
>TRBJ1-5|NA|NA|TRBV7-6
TGTGCCAGCAGCTTAGCGTGGGGGGCGAGTCAGCCCCAGCATTTT
CASSLAWGASQPQHF
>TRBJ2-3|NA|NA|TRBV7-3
TGTGCCAGCAGCCTCGACGGACTCCGCACAGATACGCAGTATTTT
CASSLDGLRTDTQYF
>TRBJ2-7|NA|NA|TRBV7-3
TGTGCCAGCAGCTTAACAGCTGTCTCCGAGCAGTACTTC
CASSLTAVSEQYF
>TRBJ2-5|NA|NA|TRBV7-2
TGTGCCAGCAGCGCGACCGGCACTTTAATGGAGACCCAGTACTTC
CASSATGTLMETQYF
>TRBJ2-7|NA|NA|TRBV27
TGTGCCAGCAGTTTGGGCTTGCGGGCATACGAGCAGTACTTC
CASSLGLRAYEQYF
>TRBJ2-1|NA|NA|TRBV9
TGTGCCAGCAGCGGCCGGGAATTTTCCTACAATGAGCAGTTCTTC
CASSGREFSYNEQFF
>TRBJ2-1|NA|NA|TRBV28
TGTGCCAGCAGTTTTTTCGGGAGTCAGGACAATGAGCAGTTCTTC
CASSFFGSQDNEQFF
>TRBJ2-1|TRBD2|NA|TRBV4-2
TGTGCCAGCAGCCAAGTGTCGGGAGGGCCGCTTGAGCAGTTCTTC
CASSQVSGGPLEQFF
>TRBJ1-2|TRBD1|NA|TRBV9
TGTGCCAGCAGGCCGTGGGACAGAGCCCTCACCTTC
CASRPWDRALTF
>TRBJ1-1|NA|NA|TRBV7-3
TGTGCCAGCAGCCCGGGACACCAGAACACTGAAGCTTTCTTT
CASSPGHQNTEAFF
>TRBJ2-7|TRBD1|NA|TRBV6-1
TGTGCCAGCAGTGGACAGGGGTACGAGCAGTACTTC
CASSGQGYEQYF
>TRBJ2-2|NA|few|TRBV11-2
TGTGCCAGCAGCTTACCCGGGGAGCTGTTTTTT
CASSLPGELFF